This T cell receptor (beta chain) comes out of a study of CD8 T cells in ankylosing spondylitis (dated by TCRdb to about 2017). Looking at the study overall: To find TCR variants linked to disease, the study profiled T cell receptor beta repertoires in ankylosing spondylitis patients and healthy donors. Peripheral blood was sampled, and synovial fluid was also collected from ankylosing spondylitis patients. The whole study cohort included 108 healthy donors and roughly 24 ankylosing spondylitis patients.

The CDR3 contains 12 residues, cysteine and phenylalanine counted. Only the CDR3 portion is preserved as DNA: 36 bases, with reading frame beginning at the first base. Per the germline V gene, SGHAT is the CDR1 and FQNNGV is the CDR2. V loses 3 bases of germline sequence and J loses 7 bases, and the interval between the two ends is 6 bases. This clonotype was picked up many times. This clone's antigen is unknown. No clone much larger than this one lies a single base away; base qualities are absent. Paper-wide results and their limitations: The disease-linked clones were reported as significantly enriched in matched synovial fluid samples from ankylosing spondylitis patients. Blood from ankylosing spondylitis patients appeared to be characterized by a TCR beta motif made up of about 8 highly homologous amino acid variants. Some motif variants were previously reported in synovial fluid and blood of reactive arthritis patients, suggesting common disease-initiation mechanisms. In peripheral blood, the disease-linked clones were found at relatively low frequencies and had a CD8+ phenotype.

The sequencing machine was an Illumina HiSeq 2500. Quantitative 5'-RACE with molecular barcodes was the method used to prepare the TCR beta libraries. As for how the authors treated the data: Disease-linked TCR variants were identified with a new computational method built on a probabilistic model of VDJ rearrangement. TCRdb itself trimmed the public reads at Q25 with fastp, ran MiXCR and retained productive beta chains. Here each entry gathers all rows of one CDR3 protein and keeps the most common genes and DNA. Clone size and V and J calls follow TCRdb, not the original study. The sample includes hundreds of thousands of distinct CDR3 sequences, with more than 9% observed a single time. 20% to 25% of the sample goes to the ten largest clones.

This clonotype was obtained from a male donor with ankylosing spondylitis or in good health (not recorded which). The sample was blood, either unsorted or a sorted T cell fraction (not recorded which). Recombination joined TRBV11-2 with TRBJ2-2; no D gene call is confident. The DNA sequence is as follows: TGTGCCAGCAGCTTCGGCCGCGGGGAGCTGTTTTTT. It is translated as CASSFGRGELFF. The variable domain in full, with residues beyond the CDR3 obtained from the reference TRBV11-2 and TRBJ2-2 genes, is EAGVAQSPRYKIIEKRQSVAFWCNPISGHATLYWYQQILGQGPKLLIQFQNNGVVDDSQLPKDRFSAERLKGVDSTLKIQPAKLEDSAVYLCASSFGRGELFFGEGSRLTVL.